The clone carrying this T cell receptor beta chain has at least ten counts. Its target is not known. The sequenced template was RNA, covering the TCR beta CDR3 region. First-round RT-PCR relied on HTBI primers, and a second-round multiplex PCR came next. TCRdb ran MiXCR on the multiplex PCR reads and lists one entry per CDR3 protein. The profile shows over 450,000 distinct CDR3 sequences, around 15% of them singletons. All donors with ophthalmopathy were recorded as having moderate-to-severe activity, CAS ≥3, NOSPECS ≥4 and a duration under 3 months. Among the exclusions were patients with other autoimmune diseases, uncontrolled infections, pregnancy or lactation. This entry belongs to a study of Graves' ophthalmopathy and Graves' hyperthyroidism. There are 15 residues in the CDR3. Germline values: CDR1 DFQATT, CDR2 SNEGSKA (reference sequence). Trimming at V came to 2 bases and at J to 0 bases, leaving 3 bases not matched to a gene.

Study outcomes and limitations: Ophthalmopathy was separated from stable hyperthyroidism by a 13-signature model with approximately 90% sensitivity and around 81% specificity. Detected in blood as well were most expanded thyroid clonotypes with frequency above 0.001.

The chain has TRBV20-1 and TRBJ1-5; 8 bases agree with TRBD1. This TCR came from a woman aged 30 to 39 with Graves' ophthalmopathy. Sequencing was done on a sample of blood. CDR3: CSARTGGDSNQPQHF. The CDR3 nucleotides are TGCAGTGCTAGAACAGGGGGTGATAGCAATCAGCCCCAGCATTTT.